This TCR beta chain was documented in a study of T cell changes during pregnancy in multiple sclerosis. The CDR3 loop spans 19 amino acids. The V segment lost 4 bases and the J segment 5 bases; nucleotides outside the gene matches: 16. Germline CDR1 is LNHDA and CDR2 is SQIVND (reference sequence). The repertoire was sequenced with immunoSEQ multiplex PCR; TCRdb's copy has only in-frame clones and lacks some. Counted here are tens of thousands of clones, approximately 95% occurring once; the ten biggest clones make up under 2%. The V call is TRBV19, the J call TRBJ2-1, with 11 bases identical to TRBD2. The clonotype comes from a female donor in good health, enrolled as a control in a pregnancy study. Sequences were derived from peripheral blood, sampled after pregnancy. The CDR3 sequence is CASSNIWTSGRFLDNEQFF. Here the CDR3 DNA reads TGTGCCAGTAGTAATATTTGGACTAGCGGGCGATTCCTAGACAATGAGCAGTTCTTC.